The clone carrying this T cell receptor (beta chain) occurred many times. The data originate from a study of blood T cells in healthy people across ages. V lost 3 bases, J lost 3 bases, and 2 bases stayed unmatched. The CDR3 is made up of 13 amino acids. Primed by a sample-barcoded 5' primer and a J-beta primer mix, a second PCR proceeded for roughly 6 to 12 cycles. TCRdb analysed the 5' RACE reads with MiXCR anew, one entry per CDR3 protein. The table shows 1.5 million to 2 million distinct CDR3 sequences, with roughly 27% occurring only once. The chain employs TRBV12-3 or TRBV12-4 and TRBJ2-7; the match to TRBD2 covers 7 bases. The sequencing input was blood. The receptor was isolated from a woman aged 25 to 39 in good health. For the CDR3, the DNA is TGTGCCAGCAGTTTTGGGGAGGGCTACGAGCAGTACTTC. It specifies CASSFGEGYEQYF.